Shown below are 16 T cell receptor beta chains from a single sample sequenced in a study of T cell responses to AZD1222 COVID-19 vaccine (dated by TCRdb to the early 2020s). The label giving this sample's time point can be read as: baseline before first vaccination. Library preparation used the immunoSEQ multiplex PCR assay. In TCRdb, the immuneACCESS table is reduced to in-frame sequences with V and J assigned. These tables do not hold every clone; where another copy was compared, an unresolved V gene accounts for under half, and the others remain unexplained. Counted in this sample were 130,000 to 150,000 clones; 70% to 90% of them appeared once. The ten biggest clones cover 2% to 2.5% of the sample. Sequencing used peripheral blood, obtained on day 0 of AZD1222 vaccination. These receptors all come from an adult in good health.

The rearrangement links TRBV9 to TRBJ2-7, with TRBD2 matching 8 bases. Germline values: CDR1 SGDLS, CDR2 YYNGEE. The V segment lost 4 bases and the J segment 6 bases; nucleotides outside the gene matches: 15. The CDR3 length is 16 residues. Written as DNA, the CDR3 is TGTGCCAGCAGCCCCCGGGGGGGAATAAAGAGCAGCGAGCAGTACTTC. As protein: CASSPRGGIKSSEQYF.

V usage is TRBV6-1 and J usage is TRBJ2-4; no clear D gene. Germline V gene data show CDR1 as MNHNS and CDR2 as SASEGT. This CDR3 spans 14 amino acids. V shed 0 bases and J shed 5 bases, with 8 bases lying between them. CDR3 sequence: CASSEAHGQNIQYF. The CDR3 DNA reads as TGTGCCAGCAGTGAAGCTCACGGTCAAAACATTCAGTACTTC.

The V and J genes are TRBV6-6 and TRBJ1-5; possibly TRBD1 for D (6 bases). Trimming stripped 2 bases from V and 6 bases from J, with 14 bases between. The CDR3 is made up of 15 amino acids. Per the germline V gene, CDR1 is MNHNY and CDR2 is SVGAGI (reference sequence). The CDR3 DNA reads TGTGCCAGCAGTTACGCCGCAGGGGCGGGTCAGCCCCAGCATTTT. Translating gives CASSYAAGAGQPQHF.

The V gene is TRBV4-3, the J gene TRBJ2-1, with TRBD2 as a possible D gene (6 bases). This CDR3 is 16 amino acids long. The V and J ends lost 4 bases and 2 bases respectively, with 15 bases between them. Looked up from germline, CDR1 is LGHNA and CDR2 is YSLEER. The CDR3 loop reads CASSREVRFPYNEQFF. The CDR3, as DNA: TGCGCCAGCAGCCGGGAGGTCCGGTTCCCCTACAATGAGCAGTTCTTC.

The CDR3 bases are TGTGCCAGCAGTTCCGTGGGGCAGGTGGGGGAGACCCAGTACTTC. Amino acids: CASSSVGQVGETQYF. The rearrangement joins TRBV6-6 to TRBJ2-5; perhaps TRBD1 as D (5 bases). Trimming pared 4 bases from V and 5 bases from J, leaving 17 bases between. This CDR3 comprises 15 residues. Germline V CDR1 and CDR2: MNHNY, SVGAGI (reference sequence).

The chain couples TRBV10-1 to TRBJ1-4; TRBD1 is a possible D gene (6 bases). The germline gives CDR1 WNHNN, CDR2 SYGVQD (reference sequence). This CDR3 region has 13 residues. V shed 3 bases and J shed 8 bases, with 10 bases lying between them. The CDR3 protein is CASSDRGGEKLFF. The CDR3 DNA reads TGCGCCAGCAGTGACAGGGGCGGAGAAAAACTGTTTTTT.

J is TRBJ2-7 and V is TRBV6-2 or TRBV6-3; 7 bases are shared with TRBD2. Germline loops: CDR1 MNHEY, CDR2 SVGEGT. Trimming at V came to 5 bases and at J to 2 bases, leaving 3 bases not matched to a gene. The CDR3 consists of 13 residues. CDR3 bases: TGTGCCAGCAGTGGGGGACTACCCTACGAGCAGTACTTC. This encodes CASSGGLPYEQYF.

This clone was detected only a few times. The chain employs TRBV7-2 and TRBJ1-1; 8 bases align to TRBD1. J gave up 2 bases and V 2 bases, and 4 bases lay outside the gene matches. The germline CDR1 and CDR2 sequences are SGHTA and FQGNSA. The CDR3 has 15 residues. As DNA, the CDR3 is TGTGCCAGCAGCTTAAGGACAGGGATCAACACTGAAGCTTTCTTT. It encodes CASSLRTGINTEAFF. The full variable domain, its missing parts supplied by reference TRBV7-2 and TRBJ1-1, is GAGVSQSPSNKVTEKGKDVELRCDPISGHTALYWYRQSLGQGLEFLIYFQGNSAPDKSGLPSDRFSAERTGGSVSTLTIQRTQQEDSAVYLCASSLRTGINTEAFFGQGTRLTVV.

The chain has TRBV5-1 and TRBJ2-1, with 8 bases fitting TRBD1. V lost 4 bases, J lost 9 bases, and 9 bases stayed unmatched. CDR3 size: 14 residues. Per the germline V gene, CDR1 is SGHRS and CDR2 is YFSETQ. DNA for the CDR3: TGCGCCAGCAGCCGCCCCGGACAGGGAGGTGAGCAGTTCTTC. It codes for CASSRPGQGGEQFF.

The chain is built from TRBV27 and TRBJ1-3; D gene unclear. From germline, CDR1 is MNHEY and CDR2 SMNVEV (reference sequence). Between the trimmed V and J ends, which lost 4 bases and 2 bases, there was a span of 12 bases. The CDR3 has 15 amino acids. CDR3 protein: CASSWDNSAGNTIYF. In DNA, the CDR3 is TGTGCCAGCAGTTGGGATAACTCAGCTGGAAACACCATATATTTT.

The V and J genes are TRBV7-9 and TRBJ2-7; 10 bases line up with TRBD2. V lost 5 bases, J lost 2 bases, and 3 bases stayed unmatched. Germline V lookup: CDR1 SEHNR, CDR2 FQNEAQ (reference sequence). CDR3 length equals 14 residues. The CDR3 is CASSASGRPYEQYF. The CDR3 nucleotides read TGTGCCAGCAGCGCTAGCGGGAGACCCTACGAGCAGTACTTC. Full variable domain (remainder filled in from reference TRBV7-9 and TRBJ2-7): DTGVSQNPRHKITKRGQNVTFRCDPISEHNRLYWYRQTLGQGPEFLTYFQNEAQLEKSRLLSDRFSAERPKGSFSTLEIQRTEQGDSAMYLCASSASGRPYEQYFGPGTRLTVT.

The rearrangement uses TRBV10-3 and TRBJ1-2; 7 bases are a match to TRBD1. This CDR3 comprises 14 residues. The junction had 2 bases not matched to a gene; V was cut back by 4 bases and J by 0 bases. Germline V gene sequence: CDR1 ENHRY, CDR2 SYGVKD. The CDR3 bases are TGTGCCATCAGTGTTGGGACAGCTAACTATGGCTACACCTTC. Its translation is CAISVGTANYGYTF.

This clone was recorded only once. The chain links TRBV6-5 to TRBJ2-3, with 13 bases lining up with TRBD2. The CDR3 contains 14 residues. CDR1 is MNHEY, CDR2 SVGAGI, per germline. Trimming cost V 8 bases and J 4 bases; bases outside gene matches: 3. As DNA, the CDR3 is TGTGCCAGCCGGACTAGCGGGAGCTCAGATACGCAGTATTTT. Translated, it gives CASRTSGSSDTQYF.

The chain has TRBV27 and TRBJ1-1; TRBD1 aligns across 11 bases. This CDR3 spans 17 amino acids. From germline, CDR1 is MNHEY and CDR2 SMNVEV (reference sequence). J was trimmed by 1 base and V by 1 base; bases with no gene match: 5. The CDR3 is CASSLLGTGGKNTEAFF. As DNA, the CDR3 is TGTGCCAGCAGTTTATTAGGGACAGGGGGTAAGAACACTGAAGCTTTCTTT.

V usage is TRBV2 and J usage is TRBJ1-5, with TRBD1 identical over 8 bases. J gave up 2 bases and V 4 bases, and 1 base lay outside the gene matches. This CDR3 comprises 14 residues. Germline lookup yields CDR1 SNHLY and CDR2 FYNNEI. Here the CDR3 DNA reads TGTGCCAGCAGTGTGACAGGGGGCAATCAGCCCCAGCATTTT. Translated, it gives CASSVTGGNQPQHF.

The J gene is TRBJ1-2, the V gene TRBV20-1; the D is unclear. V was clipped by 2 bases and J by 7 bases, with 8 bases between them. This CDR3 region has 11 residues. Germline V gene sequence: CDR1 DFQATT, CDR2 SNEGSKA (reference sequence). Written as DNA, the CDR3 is TGCAGTGCTAGACTCCTCGGTGGCTACACCTTC. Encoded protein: CSARLLGGYTF.